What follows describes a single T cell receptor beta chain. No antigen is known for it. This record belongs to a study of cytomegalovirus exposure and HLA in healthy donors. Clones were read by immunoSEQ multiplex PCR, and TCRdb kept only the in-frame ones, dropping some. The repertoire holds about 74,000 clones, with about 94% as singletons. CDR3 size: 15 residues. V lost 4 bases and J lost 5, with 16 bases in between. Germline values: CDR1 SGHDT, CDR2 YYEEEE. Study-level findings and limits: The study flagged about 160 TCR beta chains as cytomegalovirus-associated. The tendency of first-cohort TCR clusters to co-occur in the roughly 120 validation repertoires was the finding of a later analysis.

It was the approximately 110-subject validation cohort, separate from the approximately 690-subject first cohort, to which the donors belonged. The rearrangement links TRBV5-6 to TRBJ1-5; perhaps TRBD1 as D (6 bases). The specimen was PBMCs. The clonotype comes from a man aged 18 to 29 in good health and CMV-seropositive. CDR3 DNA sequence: TGTGCCAGCAGCCTTGGGCCGAAGGGGGATCAGCCCCAGCATTTT. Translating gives CASSLGPKGDQPQHF.